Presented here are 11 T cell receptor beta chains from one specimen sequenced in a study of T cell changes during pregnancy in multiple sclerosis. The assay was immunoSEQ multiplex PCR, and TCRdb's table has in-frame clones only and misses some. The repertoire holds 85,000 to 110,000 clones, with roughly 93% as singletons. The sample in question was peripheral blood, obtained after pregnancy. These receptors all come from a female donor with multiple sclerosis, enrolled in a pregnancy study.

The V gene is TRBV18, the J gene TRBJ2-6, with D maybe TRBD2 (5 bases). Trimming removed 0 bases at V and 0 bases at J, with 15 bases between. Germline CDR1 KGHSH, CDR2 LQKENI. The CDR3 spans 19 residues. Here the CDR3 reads CASSPPTRGISSGANVLTF. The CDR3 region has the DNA TGTGCCAGCTCACCACCCACTAGAGGAATCAGCTCTGGGGCCAACGTCCTGACTTTC. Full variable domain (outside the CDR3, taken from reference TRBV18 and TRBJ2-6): NAGVMQNPRHLVRRRGQEARLRCSPMKGHSHVYWYRQLPEEGLKFMVYLQKENIIDESGMPKERFSAEFPKEGPSILRIQQVVRGDSAAYFCASSPPTRGISSGANVLTFGAGSRLTVL.

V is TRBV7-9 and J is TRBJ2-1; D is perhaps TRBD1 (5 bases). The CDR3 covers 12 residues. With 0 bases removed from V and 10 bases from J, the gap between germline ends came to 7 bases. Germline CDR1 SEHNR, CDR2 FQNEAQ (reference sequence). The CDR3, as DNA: TGTGCCAGCAGCTTAGCGGGGCGCGAGCAGTTCTTC. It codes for CASSLAGREQFF.

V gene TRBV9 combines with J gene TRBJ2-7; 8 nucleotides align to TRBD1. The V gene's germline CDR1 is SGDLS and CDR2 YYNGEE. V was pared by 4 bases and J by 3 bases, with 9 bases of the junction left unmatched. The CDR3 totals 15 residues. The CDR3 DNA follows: TGTGCCAGCAGCCCCCGGACAGGGAACATCTACGAGCAGTACTTC. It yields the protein CASSPRTGNIYEQYF.

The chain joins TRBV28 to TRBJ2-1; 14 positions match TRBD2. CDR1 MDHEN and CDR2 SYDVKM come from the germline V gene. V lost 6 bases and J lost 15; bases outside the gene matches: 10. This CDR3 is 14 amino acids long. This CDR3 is CASRLKGLAGAAFF. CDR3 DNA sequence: TGTGCCAGCAGACTGAAGGGACTAGCGGGAGCGGCGTTCTTC.

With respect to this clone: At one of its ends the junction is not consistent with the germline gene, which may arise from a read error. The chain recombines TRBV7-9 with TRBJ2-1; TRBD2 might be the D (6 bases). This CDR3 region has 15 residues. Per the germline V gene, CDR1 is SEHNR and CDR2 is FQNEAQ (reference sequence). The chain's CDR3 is CASSVPGTVYNGQFF. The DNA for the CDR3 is TGTGCCAGCAGCGTACCCGGGACTGTTTACAATGGGCAGTTCTTC.

The CDR3 sequence is CASSLGHLNEQFF. The CDR3 region has the DNA TGTGCCAGCAGTCTCGGACACCTCAATGAGCAGTTCTTC. The genes are TRBV28 and TRBJ2-1; weak D call: TRBD1 (5 bases). The germline CDR1 and CDR2 sequences are MDHEN and SYDVKM. The CDR3 is 13 amino acids. Between the trimmed V and J ends, which lost 5 bases and 6 bases, there was a span of 11 bases.

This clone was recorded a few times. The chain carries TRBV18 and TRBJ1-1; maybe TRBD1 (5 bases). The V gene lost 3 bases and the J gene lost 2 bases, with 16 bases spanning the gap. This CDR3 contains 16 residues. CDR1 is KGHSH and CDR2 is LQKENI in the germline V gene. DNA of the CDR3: TGTGCCAGCTCACCGATCACAGGCTTCGCCAACACTGAAGCTTTCTTT. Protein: CASSPITGFANTEAFF.

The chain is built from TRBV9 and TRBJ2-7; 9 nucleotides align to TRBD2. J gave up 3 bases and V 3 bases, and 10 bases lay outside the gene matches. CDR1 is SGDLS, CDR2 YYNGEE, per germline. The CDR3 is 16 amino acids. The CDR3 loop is CASSESAAGGNYEQYF. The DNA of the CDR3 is TGTGCCAGCAGCGAATCCGCCGCGGGGGGGAACTACGAGCAGTACTTC. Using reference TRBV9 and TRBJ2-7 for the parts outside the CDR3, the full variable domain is DSGVTQTPKHLITATGQRVTLRCSPRSGDLSVYWYQQSLDQGLQFLIQYYNGEERAKGNILERFSAQQFPDLHSELNLSSLELGDSALYFCASSESAAGGNYEQYFGPGTRLTVT.

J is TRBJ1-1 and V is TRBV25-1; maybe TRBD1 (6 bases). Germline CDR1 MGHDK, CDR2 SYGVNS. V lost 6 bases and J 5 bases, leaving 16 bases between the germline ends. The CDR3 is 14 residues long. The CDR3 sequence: CASRGLQGKTEAFF. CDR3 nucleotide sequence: TGTGCCAGCAGAGGCCTCCAGGGGAAAACTGAAGCTTTCTTT.

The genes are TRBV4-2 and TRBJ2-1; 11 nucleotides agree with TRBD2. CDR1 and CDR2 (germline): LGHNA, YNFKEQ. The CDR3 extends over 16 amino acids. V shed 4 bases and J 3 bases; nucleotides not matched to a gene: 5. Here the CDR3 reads CASSRGLAGVYNEQFF. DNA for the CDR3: TGTGCCAGCAGCCGCGGACTAGCGGGCGTCTACAATGAGCAGTTCTTC.

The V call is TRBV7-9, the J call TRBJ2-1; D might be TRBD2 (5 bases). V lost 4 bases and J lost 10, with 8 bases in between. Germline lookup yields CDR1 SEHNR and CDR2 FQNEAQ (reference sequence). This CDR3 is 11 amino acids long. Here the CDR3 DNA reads TGTGCCAGCAGCTCGGGAAACGAGCAGTTCTTC. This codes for CASSSGNEQFF.